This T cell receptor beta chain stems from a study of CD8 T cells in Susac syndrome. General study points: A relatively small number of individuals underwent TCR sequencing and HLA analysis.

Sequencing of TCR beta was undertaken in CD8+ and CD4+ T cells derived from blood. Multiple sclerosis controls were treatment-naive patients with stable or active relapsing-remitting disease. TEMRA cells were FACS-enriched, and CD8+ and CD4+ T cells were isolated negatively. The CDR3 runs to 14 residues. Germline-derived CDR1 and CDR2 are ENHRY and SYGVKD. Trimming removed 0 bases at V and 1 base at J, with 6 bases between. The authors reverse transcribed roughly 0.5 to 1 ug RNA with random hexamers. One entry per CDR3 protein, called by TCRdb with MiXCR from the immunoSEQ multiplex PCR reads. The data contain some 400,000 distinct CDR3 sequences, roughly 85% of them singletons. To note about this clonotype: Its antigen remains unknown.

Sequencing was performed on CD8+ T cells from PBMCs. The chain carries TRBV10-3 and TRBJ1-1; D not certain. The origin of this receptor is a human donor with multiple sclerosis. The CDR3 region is CAISESIGNTEAFF. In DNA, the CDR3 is TGTGCCATCAGTGAGTCGATCGGGAACACTGAAGCTTTCTTT.